This T cell receptor beta chain was obtained from a study of metastatic and nonmetastatic thyroid tumors. Study at large: Patients with malignant and benign thyroid disease provided blood and tumor or nodule tissue, whose repertoires were compared.

Overall study results and limits: Reports indicated that malignant thyroid tumors showed significantly higher TCR beta diversity than benign nodules did, in blood and tumor.

This clone was recorded at least ten times. What it recognizes is unknown. Per the study methods: The study took CDR3 differences across clinicopathological groups and made a distant-metastasis classifier for papillary thyroid cancer from them. TCRdb ran MiXCR on the PCR reads. V and J calls and clone size were set by TCRdb, not the authors. The sample holds some 33,000 clones; about 17% are singletons and the top ten take approximately 4.8%. V shed 0 bases and J 7 bases; nucleotides not matched to a gene: 5. CDR3 size: 16 residues. Germline V CDR1 and CDR2: LGHNA, YSLEER. Nobody among the patients had been given any treatment before thyroid surgery.

The chain joins TRBV4-3 to TRBJ1-4; TRBD1 matches at 10 bases. The sample comprised blood. The sequence was collected from a female donor with papillary thyroid cancer or a benign thyroid nodule (not recorded which). Some clones in this sample may be carry-over from other donors' samples. CDR3 in amino acids: CASSQEGQGPGEKLFF. The CDR3, as DNA: TGCGCCAGCAGCCAAGAGGGACAGGGGCCTGGTGAAAAACTGTTTTTT.